This is a list of T cell receptor beta chains from one sample in a study of identical twins. MiXCR was run by TCRdb on the 5' RACE reads, yielding one entry per CDR3 protein. The sample contains 350,000 to 600,000 distinct CDR3 sequences, over 12% of which appear only once. The same sample was also used in a study of yellow fever vaccine responses in identical twins.

The sequenced sample was CD4+ T cells sorted from blood. The receptors were sampled from a young woman in good health. Both conserved end residues are part of each CDR3. D genes are given only for firm matches. Size is stated for part of the rows, as once, few or many counts, or as a class when the clone is expanded.

D	V	J	size	CDR3	DNA
NA	TRBV3-1	TRBJ1-6	NA	CASSLDRTYNSPLHF	TGTGCCAGCAGCCTCGACAGGACCTATAATTCACCCCTCCACTTT
NA	TRBV10-3	TRBJ2-3	few	CAISAGEGRPGDTQYF	TGTGCCATCAGTGCAGGAGAGGGGCGCCCCGGGGATACGCAGTATTTT
NA	TRBV7-2	TRBJ1-2	few	CASSYGGAANYGYTF	TGTGCCAGCAGCTACGGGGGGGCAGCGAACTATGGCTACACCTTC
TRBD1	TRBV29-1	TRBJ2-7	few	CSVGTGGSEQYF	TGCAGCGTTGGGACAGGGGGTTCCGAGCAGTACTTC
TRBD2	TRBV5-1	TRBJ2-3	NA	CASSFLGSGRSTSTDTQYF	TGCGCCAGCAGCTTCCTGGGGAGCGGGAGGTCAACGAGCACAGATACGCAGTATTTT
NA	TRBV7-2	TRBJ2-1	NA	CASTWSGSSYNEQFF	TGTGCCAGCACCTGGAGCGGCAGCTCCTACAATGAGCAGTTCTTC
NA	TRBV7-9	TRBJ2-7	many	CASSTRTDTYEQYF	TGTGCCAGCAGCACCCGGACGGATACCTACGAGCAGTACTTC
NA	TRBV7-2	TRBJ2-5	few	CASSPLGGAVTQYF	TGTGCCAGCAGCCCCTTGGGGGGCGCAGTGACCCAGTACTTC
TRBD2	TRBV6-2/TRBV6-3	TRBJ2-1	NA	CASSYVGLANEQFF	TGTGCCAGCAGTTACGTCGGACTAGCCAATGAGCAGTTCTTC
TRBD1	TRBV6-5	TRBJ2-7	NA	CASSYHATTGGYEQYF	TGTGCCAGCAGTTACCACGCCACTACAGGGGGATACGAGCAGTACTTC
NA	TRBV2	TRBJ2-1	NA	CASTTSRIYNEQFF	TGTGCCAGCACGACTAGTCGGATTTACAATGAGCAGTTCTTC
TRBD1	TRBV7-9	TRBJ2-7	NA	CASSVTGTDGSEQYF	TGTGCCAGCAGCGTAACCGGGACAGATGGCTCCGAGCAGTACTTC
TRBD2	TRBV7-2	TRBJ2-3	few	CASSLIPGLAGPDTQYF	TGTGCCAGCAGCTTAATTCCGGGACTAGCGGGACCAGATACGCAGTATTTT
NA	TRBV3-1	TRBJ2-3	few	CASSQGQHRTDTQYF	TGTGCCAGCAGCCAAGGACAACACCGCACAGATACGCAGTATTTT
NA	TRBV2	TRBJ2-5	few	CASSLFGSGETQYF	TGTGCCAGCAGCCTGTTCGGGAGTGGGGAGACCCAGTACTTC
TRBD2	TRBV5-1	TRBJ2-3	NA	CASSSGSGAIGDTQYF	TGCGCCAGCAGCTCCGGTAGCGGGGCGATTGGGGATACGCAGTATTTT
NA	TRBV5-1	TRBJ2-5	few	CASSPGGFRETQYF	TGCGCCAGCAGCCCGGGGGGCTTCAGAGAGACCCAGTACTTC
TRBD2	TRBV28	TRBJ2-1	NA	CASSLSGRAIYEQFF	TGTGCCAGCAGTTTATCCGGGAGGGCGATTTACGAGCAGTTCTTC
TRBD2	TRBV5-1	TRBJ2-1	once	CASSPGELAGGYNEQFF	TGCGCCAGCAGCCCCGGGGAACTAGCGGGAGGCTACAATGAGCAGTTCTTC
NA	TRBV25-1	TRBJ1-4	few	CASSDPGANEKLFF	TGTGCCAGCAGTGACCCGGGTGCTAATGAAAAACTGTTTTTT
NA	TRBV6-2/TRBV6-3	TRBJ2-7	NA	CASSPLLPSTEQYF	TGTGCCAGCAGCCCTCTTCTCCCTTCCACTGAGCAGTACTTC
NA	TRBV5-1	TRBJ1-5	NA	CASSLAGNKNQPQHF	TGCGCCAGCAGCTTGGCAGGGAACAAAAATCAGCCCCAGCATTTT
TRBD1	TRBV29-1	TRBJ1-1	many	CSVTGMNTEAFF	TGCAGCGTGACAGGGATGAACACTGAAGCTTTCTTT
NA	TRBV20-1	TRBJ2-3	few	CSARAVKRVPSTDTQYF	TGCAGTGCTAGAGCAGTTAAACGGGTCCCTAGCACAGATACGCAGTATTTT
NA	TRBV11-2	TRBJ1-6	NA	CASSPRTGFGSPLHF	TGTGCCAGCAGCCCCCGCACGGGTTTCGGTTCACCCCTCCACTTT
TRBD2	TRBV4-1	TRBJ2-1	NA	CASSQEWLAGGNEQFF	TGCGCCAGCAGCCAAGAATGGCTGGCGGGGGGCAATGAGCAGTTCTTC
TRBD2	TRBV12-3/TRBV12-4	TRBJ2-5	NA	CASSFRRGGGETQYF	TGTGCCAGCAGTTTCAGACGCGGGGGAGGGGAGACCCAGTACTTC
TRBD2	TRBV15	TRBJ2-2	NA	CATSTPGGATSGRAGELFF	TGTGCCACCAGCACCCCAGGGGGGGCGACTAGCGGGAGGGCCGGGGAGCTGTTTTTT
TRBD2	TRBV6-2/TRBV6-3	TRBJ2-1	NA	CASSTTLAVEQFF	TGTGCCAGCAGTACGACTCTAGCGGTTGAGCAGTTCTTC
TRBD1	TRBV29-1	TRBJ2-7	many	CSVKDRSSYEQYF	TGCAGCGTCAAGGACAGGAGCTCCTACGAGCAGTACTTC
TRBD2	TRBV6-4	TRBJ2-3	few	CASRVLATSTDTQYF	TGTGCCAGCAGGGTACTAGCGACTAGCACAGATACGCAGTATTTT
NA	TRBV10-3	TRBJ2-3	NA	CAISATGLTDTQYF	TGTGCCATCAGTGCGACTGGACTCACAGATACGCAGTATTTT
NA	TRBV7-2	TRBJ2-2	NA	CASSLRLPSMGSGELFF	TGTGCCAGCTCTCTCCGCTTACCTTCGATGGGGTCCGGGGAGCTGTTTTTT
TRBD1	TRBV7-9	TRBJ2-2	NA	CASSLGPGQARELFF	TGTGCCAGCAGCTTGGGACCGGGACAGGCCCGGGAGCTGTTTTTT
NA	TRBV27	TRBJ1-2	few	CASSLGGGNYGYTF	TGTGCCAGCAGTTTAGGCGGAGGGAACTATGGCTACACCTTC
TRBD2	TRBV9	TRBJ2-2	NA	CASSGRLAGGFSNTGELFF	TGTGCCAGCAGCGGACGACTAGCGGGCGGTTTTTCGAACACCGGGGAGCTGTTTTTT
TRBD2	TRBV20-1	TRBJ2-3	NA	CSAMRGDVATDTQYF	TGCAGTGCTATGCGGGGGGACGTAGCAACAGATACGCAGTATTTT
TRBD2	TRBV7-2	TRBJ2-1	few	CASSFSGTGYNEQFF	TGTGCCAGCAGCTTTAGCGGGACGGGGTACAATGAGCAGTTCTTC
NA	TRBV20-1	TRBJ2-7	NA	CSARRAGLVEQYF	TGCAGTGCTAGGCGTGCAGGGTTGGTCGAGCAGTACTTC
NA	TRBV29-1	TRBJ1-2	NA	CSAQSLRYGYTF	TGCAGCGCCCAATCCCTCCGCTATGGCTACACCTTC
TRBD2	TRBV7-2	TRBJ2-7	few	CASSLALFGGGSSYEQYF	TGTGCCAGCAGCTTAGCCCTATTTGGGGGAGGGAGCTCCTACGAGCAGTACTTC
TRBD2	TRBV7-2	TRBJ2-4	few	CASSLGGGSGAKNIQYF	TGTGCCAGCAGCTTAGGGGGGGGTTCCGGAGCCAAAAACATTCAGTACTTC
NA	TRBV11-2	TRBJ2-2	NA	CASSLVGVGELFF	TGTGCCAGCAGCTTAGTGGGGGTCGGGGAGCTGTTTTTT
NA	TRBV12-3/TRBV12-4	TRBJ1-2	NA	CASSQNYGYTF	TGTGCCAGCAGCCAAAATTATGGCTACACCTTC
NA	TRBV2	TRBJ2-3	NA	CASSEITSTDTQYF	TGTGCCAGCAGTGAGATTACCAGCACAGATACGCAGTATTTT
NA	TRBV20-1	TRBJ2-1	NA	CSASDRRGQGSYNEQFF	TGCAGTGCTTCGGACAGGAGGGGCCAGGGCTCCTACAATGAGCAGTTCTTC
TRBD1	TRBV7-9	TRBJ2-3	NA	CASSPRQGTLFRTQYF	TGTGCCAGCAGCCCCAGACAGGGAACCCTCTTCCGTACGCAGTATTTT
TRBD2	TRBV20-1	TRBJ2-1	few	CSAPPGLKPNEQFF	TGCAGTGCACCCCCGGGACTAAAGCCCAATGAGCAGTTCTTC
NA	TRBV5-5	TRBJ2-1	few	CASSTGLLGDNEQFF	TGTGCCAGCAGCACGGGGCTCCTGGGGGACAATGAGCAGTTCTTC
TRBD2	TRBV6-2/TRBV6-3	TRBJ2-1	NA	CASSRTSGRINEQFF	TGTGCCAGCAGCCGGACTAGCGGGAGGATTAATGAGCAGTTCTTC
NA	TRBV4-1	TRBJ2-1	NA	CASSRATIGGQFF	TGCGCCAGCAGCCGAGCAACTATCGGGGGGCAGTTCTTC
NA	TRBV6-2/TRBV6-3	TRBJ2-2	NA	CASRYPGTEIGELFF	TGTGCCAGCAGATACCCCGGGACTGAGATCGGGGAGCTGTTTTTT
NA	TRBV20-1	TRBJ2-7	NA	CSASDSPYEQYF	TGCAGTGCTAGCGATAGTCCCTACGAGCAGTACTTC
NA	TRBV28	TRBJ2-7	NA	CASSLPHEQYF	TGTGCCAGCAGTTTGCCGCACGAGCAGTACTTC